Shown below are 6 T cell receptor beta chains from a single sample sequenced in a study of T cell repertoires in cytomegalovirus infection. TCRdb re-called the reads through MiXCR, storing one row per CDR3 protein. The data show 110,000 or so distinct CDR3 sequences, 30% seen once. Their cognate antigens are unknown. The sample here was CD8+ T cells from cultured PBMCs, taken from culture after CMV antigen stimulation. These receptors all stem from a human donor in good health (CMV status not recorded). Some clones in this sample may be carry-over from other donors' samples.

Note on this clonotype: At one of its ends the junction is not consistent with the germline gene, which may arise from a read error. The chain couples TRBV5-6 to TRBJ1-1; no clear D. Germline CDR1 SGHDT, CDR2 YYEEEE. This CDR3 is built from 15 residues. CDR3: CASSSGVTGFTEACF. DNA of the CDR3: TGTGCCAGCAGCTCCGGAGTAACTGGGTTCACTGAAGCTTGCTTT.

In its sample, this clonotype was seen a few times. V and J are TRBV28 and TRBJ1-2; maybe TRBD1 (5 bases). The CDR3 runs 11 residues. The V and J ends lost 11 bases and 2 bases respectively, with 9 bases between them. Germline loops: CDR1 MDHEN, CDR2 SYDVKM. The CDR3 region has the DNA TGTGCCGCTGGGACGAACTATGGCTACACCTTC. It translates to CAAGTNYGYTF.

This clonotype was counted only a few times. The chain couples TRBV12-3 or TRBV12-4 to TRBJ2-2; D call uncertain. CDR3 length equals 12 residues. V was pared by 6 bases and J by 4 bases, with 6 bases between. As DNA, the CDR3 is TGTGCCAGCAGCGAGAGCACCGGGGAGCTGTTTTTT. Its translation is CASSESTGELFF.

This rearrangement joins TRBV6-6 to TRBJ1-5, with D uncertain. V was cut by 5 bases and J by 4 bases, with 15 bases left in between. Germline-derived CDR1 and CDR2 are MNHNY and SVGAGI (reference sequence). The CDR3 runs 15 residues. CDR3 sequence (DNA): TGTGCCAGCAGTGAGCAGACTTCCCAAAATCAGCCCCAGCATTTT. As protein: CASSEQTSQNQPQHF.

The V gene is TRBV6-2 or TRBV6-3, the J gene TRBJ1-2, with unresolved D. V was cut by 6 bases and J by 1 base, with 9 bases left in between. This CDR3 contains 13 residues. Germline values: CDR1 MNHEY, CDR2 SVGEGT. The CDR3 nucleotides are TGTGCCAGCAGCCTGGGTTTTAACTATGGCTACACCTTC. Translated: CASSLGFNYGYTF.

This clonotype was observed at least ten times. The V gene is TRBV4-1, the J gene TRBJ2-7; 10 positions match TRBD1. The junction had 4 bases not matched to a gene; V was cut back by 3 bases and J by 2 bases. Germline CDR1 is MGHRA and CDR2 is YSYEKL. CDR3 length equals 15 residues. The CDR3 DNA sequence: TGCGCCAGCAGCCAGTCCGGGACAGGGGCCTACGAGCAGTACTTC. Translation: CASSQSGTGAYEQYF.